The present TCR beta chain was sequenced within a study of identifying expanded T cells in peripheral blood. No infections or other immune events were documented during collection. With respect to this clone: Its antigen remains unknown.

V was clipped by 2 bases and J by 4 bases, with 9 bases between them. Germline CDR1 reads SGHRS; CDR2 reads YFSETQ. This CDR3 contains 13 residues. Findings and limits, study-wide: About 1.2 clones differed between technical replicates, versus approximately 16 and 20 over time. Clone count variance between roughly 2-week samples rose with total template count.

Here immunoSEQ multiplex PCR was the method, and the copy in TCRdb shows in-frame clones only, minus some. The sample yields roughly 84,000 clones, approximately 90% seen once. The rearrangement links TRBV5-1 to TRBJ1-1, with D possibly matching TRBD1 (5 bases). Sequencing used blood. This clonotype was obtained from a person aged 18-69 years in good health. The chain's CDR3 is CASSFGDGTEAFF. CDR3 DNA sequence: TGCGCCAGCAGCTTTGGGGACGGCACTGAAGCTTTCTTT.